This T cell receptor (beta chain) came from a study of cytomegalovirus exposure and HLA in healthy donors. Of note for this clone: The antigen remains unidentified.

The PCR employed 60 Vbeta primers together with 13 Jbeta primers. Method: immunoSEQ multiplex PCR; TCRdb's copy keeps in-frame clones and lacks some. The sample includes under 150,000 clones, around 81% seen only once; the top ten take around 0.7%. Regarding the study as a whole: Accurate HLA-A and HLA-B prediction from TCR beta sequences was reported for most subjects. Per a prior analysis, the majority of TCR beta V segments were productive roughly 87% or roughly 30% of the time.

Germline loops: CDR1 SGHTS, CDR2 YDEGEE. The CDR3 is 14 amino acids. The V end was cut by 3 bases, the J end by 7 bases, with 11 bases between. The chain links TRBV5-8 to TRBJ1-6, with unresolved D. Sequencing was performed on PBMCs. This clonotype originated in a man younger than 30 in good health and CMV-seronegative. DNA for the CDR3: TGTGCCAGCAGCTCGGTAATCAGGAATTCACCCCTCCACTTT. Translation gives CASSSVIRNSPLHF.